This TCR beta chain was profiled in a study of blood T cell repertoires in COVID-19. Recovery meant two consecutive negative NP/OP PCR tests, professional clearance, or resolved symptoms. The table came from immunoSEQ multiplex PCR; TCRdb's copy has only in-frame clones and leaves some out. Of 150,000 to 200,000 clones detected, over 80% appear once; the ten largest clones hold roughly 13%. Germline values: CDR1 SGHTA, CDR2 FQGNSA. The CDR3 is 16 residues long. With respect to this clone: A junction end diverges from the germline sequence, so it may reflect a read error.

This chain uses TRBV7-2 with TRBJ1-4, with D perhaps matching TRBD1 (5 bases). The specimen sequenced was PBMCs or T cells enriched from blood (not recorded which). This TCR was recovered from a woman aged 60 to 75 who had recovered from COVID-19. The CDR3 nucleotides are TGTGTCAGCAGCTCCCCGGGGGGGGTATTCAATGAAAAACTGTTTTTT. It codes for CVSSSPGGVFNEKLFF.